This entry concerns a single T cell receptor (beta chain). Its antigen is not yet known. No quality values exist for individual bases; no much larger clone is one base distant. This sample stems from a study of lymphopenia after photon versus proton radiotherapy (dated by TCRdb to 2018 to 2020). For the study in its entirety: The study compared the immunological effects of photon versus proton radiation therapy in patients with gastrointestinal tumors who developed high-grade lymphopenia. The 15 to 25 patients in the cohort had gastrointestinal tumors, were treated with either photon or proton therapy, and subsequently developed lymphopenia. The goal of the study was to describe how the two radiation modalities differ in their effects on the immune system.

The cysteine opens and the phenylalanine closes a CDR3 of 16 amino acids. The only DNA kept is the CDR3, 48 bases in frame from the first base. As encoded in the germline V gene, CDR1 is SGHRS while CDR2 is YFSETQ. Unmatched junction bases come to 11, with V trimmed by 4 bases and J by 2 bases. Beyond this particular receptor, the publication reports: Across the cohort, a larger post-nadir drop in TCR diversity was inversely correlated with overall survival time among patients who died. The survival association was assessed only in patients who died, and better survival with proton therapy was presented by the authors as a possibility rather than a demonstrated result. Once the lymphocyte count had reached its nadir, the repertoires of photon-treated patients showed oligoclonal expansion, particularly of CD8+ Temra cells, and this expansion drove the decline in diversity. Proton-treated patients stayed relatively stable during treatment, while photon-treated patients lost naive T cells and TCR diversity and gained effector/memory populations.

Libraries came from the immunoSEQ multiplex PCR assay. T cell repertoires were profiled with deep sequencing of rearranged TCR beta loci together with multiparametric flow cytometry. TCRdb limited this immuneACCESS table to in-frame rearrangements with V and J called. A share of clones is missing; checked studies link under half to unresolved V genes, and the rest is unexplained. In this sample the table shows some 40,000 clones, more than 70% of which occur a single time. The top ten constitute 10% to 13% of the sample. This TCR came from a woman aged 70-85 years with pancreatic cancer. Some clones in this sample may be carry-over from other donors' samples. The material sequenced was peripheral blood, taken from a patient treated with proton-based radiotherapy. Recombination joined TRBV5-1 with TRBJ2-5, and TRBD2 matches 7 of the central bases. This receptor has the CDR3 CASSLESGDQQETQYF. The DNA sequence follows: TGCGCCAGCAGCCTTGAGAGCGGGGACCAACAAGAGACCCAGTACTTC.